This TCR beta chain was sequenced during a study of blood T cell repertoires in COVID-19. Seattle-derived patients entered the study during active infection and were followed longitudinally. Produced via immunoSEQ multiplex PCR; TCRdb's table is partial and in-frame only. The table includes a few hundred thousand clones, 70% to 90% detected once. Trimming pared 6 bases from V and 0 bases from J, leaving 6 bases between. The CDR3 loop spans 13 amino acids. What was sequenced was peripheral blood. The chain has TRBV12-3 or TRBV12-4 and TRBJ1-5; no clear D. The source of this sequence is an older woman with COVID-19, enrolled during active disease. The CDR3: CASSPYSNQPQHF. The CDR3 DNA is TGTGCCAGCAGCCCCTATAGCAATCAGCCCCAGCATTTT.